These 20 T cell receptor beta chains came from one sample sequenced in a study of T-cell memory formation after mild COVID-19. Using its own MiXCR run on the 5' RACE reads, TCRdb lists one record per CDR3 protein. The data contain about 560,000 distinct CDR3 sequences, approximately 19% of them singletons. The sequencing sample was made of PBMCs or a T cell subset sorted from them (not recorded which). The receptors come from an adult woman who had mild COVID-19 (a few samples of this study predate the infection). Cell type and time point are not known.

This clonotype was seen a few times. The chain couples TRBV5-1 to TRBJ2-1, with D uncertain. Germline V gives CDR1 SGHRS, CDR2 YFSETQ. The ends were cut back, 5 bases at V and 5 bases at J, with 14 bases in the middle. CDR3 size: 14 residues. CDR3 coding DNA: TGCGCCAGCAGTGGAGTAGGTCTAAACAATGAGCAGTTCTTC. Translation gives CASSGVGLNNEQFF.

There are a few counts of this clonotype. CDR3 sequence: CASSEARTSTDTQYF. The DNA for the CDR3 is TGTGCCAGCAGTGAAGCGCGGACGAGCACAGATACGCAGTATTTT. The V and J genes are TRBV12-3 or TRBV12-4 and TRBJ2-3; D not certain. The V end lost 5 bases, the J end lost 0 bases, and 12 bases lay between the germline ends. The length of the CDR3 is 15 residues.

This clonotype was counted only a few times. This chain connects TRBV30 to TRBJ1-1; D might be TRBD1 (6 bases). Trimming left V 0 bases short and J 4 bases short, with 9 bases between. The CDR3 has 13 amino acids. Germline V lookup: CDR1 GTSNPN, CDR2 SVGIG (reference sequence). CDR3 DNA sequence: TGTGCCTGGAGTGTCGGCAGGGGCACTGAAGCTTTCTTT. It codes for CAWSVGRGTEAFF.

The V and J genes are TRBV15 and TRBJ1-6; D is unclear. This CDR3 is 18 amino acids long. V lost 2 bases, J lost 0 bases, and 14 bases lay in between. The germline V gene has CDR1 LNHNV and CDR2 YYDKDF (reference sequence). For the CDR3, the DNA is TGTGCCACCAGCAGATCGCGGACGGCGAGCTCCTATAATTCACCCCTCCACTTT. Residues: CATSRSRTASSYNSPLHF.

This chain connects TRBV20-1 to TRBJ1-4; a possible D gene is TRBD1 (6 bases). V was shortened by 2 bases and J by 8 bases, with 12 bases between the two germline ends. The CDR3 has 13 residues. The V gene's germline CDR1 is DFQATT and CDR2 SNEGSKA (reference sequence). CDR3 nucleotide sequence: TGCAGTGCTAGACCGGGGACATTAGAAAAACTGTTTTTT. As protein: CSARPGTLEKLFF.

This clonotype was counted at least ten times. This sequence joins TRBV29-1 and TRBJ2-3, with D possibly matching TRBD1 (6 bases). CDR3 length equals 15 residues. V was trimmed by 0 bases and J by 3 bases, leaving 13 bases between them. Looked up from germline, CDR1 is SQVTM and CDR2 is ANQGSEA. The CDR3 DNA reads TGCAGCGTTGAAGATGCTGGACAGCTTACAGATACGCAGTATTTT. Its protein is CSVEDAGQLTDTQYF.

In this sample, this clonotype turned up a few times. This chain links TRBV12-3 or TRBV12-4 with TRBJ2-3; D possibly corresponds to TRBD2 (7 bases). There are 16 residues in the CDR3. V lost 6 bases and J lost 1, with 17 bases in between. CDR3 coding DNA: TGTGCCAGCAGGAAACGGGGGGCCGATGGCACAGATACGCAGTATTTT. Its translation is CASRKRGADGTDTQYF.

This clonotype was found a few times. This chain connects TRBV6-5 to TRBJ2-1, with TRBD2 identical over 12 bases. The CDR3 totals 18 residues. CDR1 MNHEY and CDR2 SVGAGI come from the germline V gene. The J segment lost 2 bases and the V segment lost 2 bases, leaving 7 bases of the junction unmatched. The CDR3 spells CASSYRFGLAGTYNEQFF. The CDR3, as DNA: TGTGCCAGCAGTTACCGCTTTGGACTAGCGGGAACCTACAATGAGCAGTTCTTC.

J is TRBJ1-1 and V is TRBV20-1; 7 positions match TRBD1. The J segment lost 4 bases and the V segment lost 2 bases, leaving 16 bases of the junction unmatched. Germline V CDR1 and CDR2: DFQATT, SNEGSKA (reference sequence). The CDR3 is 17 residues long. The CDR3 loop is CSARKTGLGLGSTEAFF. In DNA, the CDR3 is TGCAGTGCTAGAAAGACAGGGTTGGGGCTTGGGAGCACTGAAGCTTTCTTT.

This clonotype came up many times. The chain joins TRBV24-1 to TRBJ2-2; 9 positions agree with TRBD1. Trimming at V came to 1 base and at J to 6 bases, leaving 8 bases not matched to a gene. Germline CDR1 is KGHDR and CDR2 is SFDVKD. This CDR3 contains 17 residues. In DNA form, the CDR3 reads TGTGCCACCAGTGATTTTGCGGGGACAGGGCTTGCCGGGGAGCTGTTTTTT. Protein product: CATSDFAGTGLAGELFF.

The rearrangement joins TRBV15 to TRBJ1-4; D perhaps matches TRBD1 (5 bases). Per germline, CDR1 LNHNV and CDR2 YYDKDF (reference sequence). V shed 2 bases and J shed 4 bases, with 11 bases lying between them. The CDR3 consists of 15 residues. The CDR3 bases are TGTGCCACCAGCAGAAGCGACAGCGGTAATGAAAAACTGTTTTTT. Translated, it gives CATSRSDSGNEKLFF. Together with reference TRBV15 and TRBJ1-4, the CDR3 gives the full variable domain: DAMVIQNPRYQVTQFGKPVTLSCSQTLNHNVMYWYQQKSSQAPKLLFHYYDKDFNNEADTPDNFQSRRPNTSFCFLDIRSPGLGDTAMYLCATSRSDSGNEKLFFGSGTQLSVL.

Worth noting for this clonotype: An end of the junction does not agree with germline; a read error may underlie this. The V and J genes are TRBV4-3 and TRBJ1-6, with D hard to call. The CDR3 runs to 13 residues. From germline, CDR1 is LGHNA and CDR2 YSLEER. CDR3 region: CASGQGRDSPLHF. CDR3 sequence (DNA): TGCGCCAGCGGCCAAGGGAGGGATTCACCCCTCCACTTT.

In this sample, this clonotype turned up a few times. This chain joins TRBV12-3 or TRBV12-4 and TRBJ2-1; either TRBD1 or TRBD2 may fit D (5 bases each). V dropped 2 bases and J dropped 4 bases, with 15 bases sitting between them. This CDR3 region has 16 residues. The CDR3 nucleotides read TGTGCCAGCAGTTTATTCAAAGGGACCCTTTACAATGAGCAGTTCTTC. Protein sequence: CASSLFKGTLYNEQFF.

This clonotype was detected a few times. The genes are TRBV19 and TRBJ1-3, with unresolved D. Germline V gene sequence: CDR1 LNHDA, CDR2 SQIVND (reference sequence). The CDR3 is made up of 15 amino acids. Trimming stripped 8 bases from V and 4 bases from J, with 18 bases between. CDR3 loop: CASAPGLTFGNTIYF. CDR3 bases: TGTGCCAGTGCCCCGGGCCTAACATTCGGAAACACCATATATTTT.

The chain joins TRBV25-1 to TRBJ2-1, with 14 bases lining up with TRBD2. CDR1 is MGHDK and CDR2 is SYGVNS in the germline V gene. Trimming cost V 0 bases and J 4 bases; bases outside gene matches: 5. The CDR3 is made up of 18 amino acids. This CDR3 reads CASSEYLTSGREYNEQFF. CDR3 nucleotides: TGTGCCAGCAGTGAATATTTGACTAGCGGGAGGGAGTACAATGAGCAGTTCTTC.

The chain has TRBV7-2 and TRBJ2-5; D is tentatively TRBD1 or TRBD2 (6 bases each). V was shortened by 3 bases and J by 7 bases, with 15 bases between the two germline ends. There are 14 residues in the CDR3. Germline loops: CDR1 SGHTA, CDR2 FQGNSA. The CDR3 sequence: CASSFPGAWGTQYF. CDR3 coding DNA: TGTGCCAGCAGCTTTCCGGGGGCATGGGGGACCCAGTACTTC.

V usage is TRBV15 and J usage is TRBJ2-2, with 7 nucleotides matching TRBD2. Germline CDR1 reads LNHNV; CDR2 reads YYDKDF (reference sequence). The CDR3 sequence is 15 residues long. The V and J ends lost 1 base and 5 bases, in that order; junction bases with no gene match: 4. The CDR3 region has the DNA TGTGCCACCAGCAGAGGCCTAGCGGCAACCGGGGAGCTGTTTTTT. Its translation: CATSRGLAATGELFF.

The chain combines TRBV6-5 with TRBJ2-1; 8 positions agree with TRBD2. Germline values: CDR1 MNHEY, CDR2 SVGAGI. The V gene end was trimmed by 0 bases and the J gene end by 8 bases; junction bases not matched to a gene: 6. The CDR3 length is 15 residues. DNA of the CDR3: TGTGCCAGCAGTTACTCGACTAGCGTCCTCTATGAGCAGTTCTTC. It encodes CASSYSTSVLYEQFF.

V gene TRBV7-2 combines with J gene TRBJ2-3; D perhaps matches TRBD2 (6 bases). The CDR3 has 13 amino acids. In germline, CDR1 is SGHTA, CDR2 FQGNSA. V lost 3 bases to trimming and J lost 5 bases, with 9 bases between them. CDR3 bases: TGTGCCAGCAGCTTGCTGACTAGAGATACGCAGTATTTT. It yields the protein CASSLLTRDTQYF.

V usage is TRBV7-3 and J usage is TRBJ2-1, with TRBD2 matching 16 bases. Germline values: CDR1 SGHTA, CDR2 FQGTGA. Trimming took 5 bases from V and 8 from J; bases not matched to a gene: 9. The CDR3 is 17 residues long. The CDR3 DNA reads as TGTGCCAGCAGCCTCCCCGGGACTAGCGGGAGGGGGGATGAGCAGTTCTTC. Its protein product is CASSLPGTSGRGDEQFF.